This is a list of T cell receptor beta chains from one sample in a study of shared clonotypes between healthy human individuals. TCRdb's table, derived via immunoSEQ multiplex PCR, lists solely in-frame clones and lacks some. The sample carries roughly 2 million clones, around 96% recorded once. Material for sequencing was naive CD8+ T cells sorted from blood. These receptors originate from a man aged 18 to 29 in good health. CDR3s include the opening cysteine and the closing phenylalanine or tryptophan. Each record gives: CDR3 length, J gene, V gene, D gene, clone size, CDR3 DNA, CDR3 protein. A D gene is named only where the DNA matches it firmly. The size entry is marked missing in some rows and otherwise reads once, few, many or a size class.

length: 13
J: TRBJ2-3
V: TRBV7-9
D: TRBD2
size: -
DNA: TGTGCCAGCAGCGGGACTACCACAGATACGCAGTATTTT
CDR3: CASSGTTTDTQYF

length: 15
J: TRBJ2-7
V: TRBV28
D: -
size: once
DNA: TGTGCCAGCAGCCTCCTTCCGGGCTCCCAATACGAGCAGTACTTC
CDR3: CASSLLPGSQYEQYF

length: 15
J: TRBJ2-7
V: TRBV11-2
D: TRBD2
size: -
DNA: TGTGCCAGCAGCTTAGGGACTAGCGGGTTTTACGAGCAGTACTTC
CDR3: CASSLGTSGFYEQYF

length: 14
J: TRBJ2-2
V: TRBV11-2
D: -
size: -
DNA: TGTGCCAGCAGCTCCCAGGGGCAAACCGGGGAGCTGTTTTTT
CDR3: CASSSQGQTGELFF

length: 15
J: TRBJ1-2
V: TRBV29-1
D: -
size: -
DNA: TGCAGCGTTGAAGATCGACAGAGACCCAATTATGGCTACACCTTC
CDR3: CSVEDRQRPNYGYTF

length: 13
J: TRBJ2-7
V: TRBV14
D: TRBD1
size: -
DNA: TGTGCCAGCAGCCAAGGACAGGGTTACGAGCAGTACTTC
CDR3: CASSQGQGYEQYF

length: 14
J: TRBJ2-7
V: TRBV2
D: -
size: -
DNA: TGTGCCAGCAGTGACAGGGCCGGAACCTACGAGCAGTACTTC
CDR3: CASSDRAGTYEQYF

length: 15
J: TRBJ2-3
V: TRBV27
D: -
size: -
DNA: TGTGCCAGCAGTTTATGGGGGCTAGGCACAGATACGCAGTATTTT
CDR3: CASSLWGLGTDTQYF

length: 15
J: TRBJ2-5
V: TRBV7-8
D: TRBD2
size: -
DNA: TGTGCCAGCAGCTTATTCCAGCGGGAGCGGGAGACCCAGTACTTC
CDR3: CASSLFQRERETQYF

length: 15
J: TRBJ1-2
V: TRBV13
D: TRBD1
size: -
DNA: TGTGCCAGCAGCACATCGGACAGGGGAAACTATGGCTACACCTTC
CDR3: CASSTSDRGNYGYTF

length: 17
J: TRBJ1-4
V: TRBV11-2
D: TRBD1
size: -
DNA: TGTGCCAGCAGCTTAGATCAGGACAGGGAGGCTAATGAAAAACTGTTTTTT
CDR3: CASSLDQDREANEKLFF

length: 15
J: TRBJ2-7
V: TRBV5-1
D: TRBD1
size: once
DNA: TGCGCCAGCAGCCTACGACAGGGGAGGTCCTACGAGCAGTACTTC
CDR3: CASSLRQGRSYEQYF

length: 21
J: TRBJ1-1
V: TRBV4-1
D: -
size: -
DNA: TGCGCCAGCAGCCCCTTTTCCGGGACGGATGTCCTTGAGATATGGAACACTGAAGCTTTCTTT
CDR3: CASSPFSGTDVLEIWNTEAFF

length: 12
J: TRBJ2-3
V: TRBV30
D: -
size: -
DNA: TGTGCCTTATCGGACAGCACAGATACGCAGTATTTT
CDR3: CALSDSTDTQYF

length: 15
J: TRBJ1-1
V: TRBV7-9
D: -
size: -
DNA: TGTGCCAGCAGCGCGGAGACGGGGCGGAGCACTGAAGCTTTCTTT
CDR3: CASSAETGRSTEAFF